One TCR beta chain is described in this entry. Its antigen is unidentified. This entry belongs to a study of cytomegalovirus exposure and HLA in healthy donors. Study results and caveats: As a later analysis showed, a missense DCLRE1C variant was linked to trimming of TCR beta V- and J-genes. Presence/absence analyses supposed approximately even sequencing depth among donors. The study put some 150 TCR beta chains on its list as cytomegalovirus-associated. Several of the most significant clusters were apparently associated with common viral pathogens in a later analysis.

With 60 Vbeta and 13 Jbeta primers, the PCR was carried out. Only in-frame clones appear in the TCRdb table, and some are missing; sequencing was by immunoSEQ multiplex PCR. Counted here are approximately 190,000 clones, roughly 82% occurring once; the ten biggest clones make up roughly 2.6%. Germline-derived CDR1 and CDR2 are MDHEN and SYDVKM. The CDR3 has 15 residues. Losses at the gene ends were 8 bases for V and 3 bases for J; bases not matched to a gene: 8. The TCR sequence derives from a woman between 50 and 59 years old in good health and CMV-seropositive. Sequencing used PBMCs. The chain employs TRBV28 and TRBJ2-3; 10 bases map to TRBD2. The CDR3 region is CASLSQRGGTDTQYF. CDR3 coding DNA: TGTGCCAGCCTCTCGCAGCGGGGGGGGACAGATACGCAGTATTTT.